This T cell receptor beta chain was recorded in a study of blood T cell repertoires in COVID-19. Study information: From T cells, B-cell-depleted T cells, or PBMCs came the material, which was cDNA or gDNA.

The Seattle site enrolled patients during active infection and followed them longitudinally. Under the authors' procedure: Researchers report that nucleated cell counts were estimated from reference gene primer amplification. The repertoire was sequenced with immunoSEQ multiplex PCR; TCRdb's copy has only in-frame clones and lacks some. That table is the source of V, J and clone size, and D and trimming were worked out from the DNA. The sample consists of 250,000 to 350,000 clones, 80% to 90% of them appearing once. Germline V gives CDR1 SQVTM, CDR2 ANQGSEA. The CDR3 consists of 15 residues. Trimming shortened V by 2 bases and J by 7 bases, and 20 bases separated the two germline ends.

The material sequenced was peripheral blood. The receptor was derived from a woman aged 45-59 years with COVID-19, enrolled during active disease. The chain couples TRBV29-1 to TRBJ1-2, with D uncertain. CDR3 sequence reads: CSVESQRRFLRGYTF. The CDR3, as DNA: TGCAGCGTTGAATCCCAGAGGCGTTTTTTGCGTGGCTACACCTTC.